This T cell receptor beta chain is from a study of cytomegalovirus exposure and HLA in healthy donors. V was trimmed by 4 bases and J by 3 bases, leaving 7 bases between them. Germline values: CDR1 SQVTM, CDR2 ANQGSEA. The CDR3 runs 11 residues. For this clone: Its antigen is as yet unknown.

Study conclusions and caveats: Many donors carried some public TCRs, although rarity characterized most TCR sequences. Links to common viral pathogens appeared, in a later analysis, for several of the most significant clusters. An analysis was carried out later, and it reportedly showed fewer N-insertions in an Asian-associated ancestry cluster than the approximately 670-donor mean.

The PCR had 60 Vbeta and 13 Jbeta primers. The table came from immunoSEQ multiplex PCR; TCRdb's copy has only in-frame clones and leaves some out. The sample has some 130,000 clones, approximately 80% seen once. The clonotype comes from a human donor in good health. Sequencing was carried out using PBMCs. The chain uses TRBV29-1 and TRBJ2-7; D is undetermined. CDR3 nucleotides: TGCAGCGTTGGTAAATACTACGAGCAGTACTTC. Its protein is CSVGKYYEQYF.